This record looks at one T cell receptor beta chain sequence and its context. What it binds is unknown. Method: immunoSEQ multiplex PCR; TCRdb's copy keeps in-frame clones and lacks some. The data show roughly 15,000 clones, 80% to 95% seen once. The CDR3 spans 12 residues. Trimming stripped 7 bases from V and 6 bases from J, with 10 bases between. Germline CDR1 MNHEY, CDR2 SMNVEV (reference sequence). The sample comes from a study of T cell clones after liver transplantation. Study information: Draws occurred before transplant, before withdrawal, and after complete or failed withdrawal.

Study outcomes and limitations: A significant post-transplant drop in circulating graft-donor-reactive CD4 TCRbeta sequences occurred in most of the 8 subjects.

The material was CD8+ T cells from blood, obtained before liver transplant. The J gene is TRBJ2-4, the V gene TRBV27, with D tentatively TRBD2 (6 bases). This sequence originates from a human donor who received a liver transplant. The CDR3 DNA sequence: TGTGCCAGCATGGGGGGATCAAACATTCAGTACTTC. Translated: CASMGGSNIQYF.